These T cell receptor beta chains were read from a single sample in a study of cytomegalovirus exposure and HLA in healthy donors. TCRdb keeps only in-frame clones here, not all; method: immunoSEQ multiplex PCR. The sample contains about 130,000 clones, roughly 80% of which appear only once. The specimen was PBMCs. The receptors shown here come from a woman in her fifties or sixties in good health and CMV-seronegative. Both conserved end residues are part of each CDR3. The order of the fields is clone size, J gene, D gene, V gene, CDR3 protein, CDR3 DNA. A D gene is named only where the DNA matches it firmly. Rows give clone size only sometimes, using once, few, many, or a class for an expanded clone.

>NA|TRBJ2-3|TRBD1|TRBV2
CASSVDRGVTDTQYF
TGTGCCAGCAGTGTGGACAGGGGTGTGACAGATACGCAGTATTTT
>NA|TRBJ1-2|NA|TRBV7-8
CASSPRAARGTAYGYTF
TGTGCCAGCAGCCCTCGGGCGGCTAGGGGGACGGCCTATGGCTACACCTTC
>few|TRBJ2-1|NA|TRBV25-1
CASKGDSGTTYNEQFF
TGTGCCAGCAAGGGAGACTCCGGGACAACTTACAATGAGCAGTTCTTC
>NA|TRBJ2-2|NA|TRBV7-9
CATPGAANTGELFF
TGTGCCACCCCAGGGGCGGCGAACACCGGGGAGCTGTTTTTT
>NA|TRBJ1-5|NA|TRBV4-2
CASSQDQGSPNQPQHF
TGTGCCAGCAGCCAAGATCAGGGTTCCCCCAATCAGCCCCAGCATTTT
>few|TRBJ2-5|NA|TRBV20-1
CSASLETQYF
TGCAGTGCTAGCCTAGAGACCCAGTACTTC
>NA|TRBJ1-1|NA|TRBV6-1
CASNRLTEAFF
TGTGCCAGCAACAGGCTAACTGAAGCTTTCTTT
>few|TRBJ1-5|NA|TRBV19
CASSPFSSQPQHF
TGTGCCAGTAGTCCCTTCTCTAGTCAGCCCCAGCATTTT
>NA|TRBJ2-7|NA|TRBV11-3
CASSLTAAYEQYF
TGTGCCAGCAGCTTGACAGCCGCCTACGAGCAGTACTTC
>NA|TRBJ1-2|NA|TRBV4-1
CASSQGRGGGRQNYGYTF
TGCGCCAGCAGCCAAGGTAGAGGGGGAGGGAGACAAAACTATGGCTACACCTTC
>few|TRBJ2-7|TRBD2|TRBV7-2
CASSFLAGEAMGEQYF
TGTGCCAGCAGCTTCTTAGCGGGAGAAGCGATGGGCGAGCAGTACTTC
>few|TRBJ1-2|NA|TRBV7-9
CASSPGTGSNYGYTF
TGTGCCAGCAGCCCCGGGACTGGTTCTAACTATGGCTACACCTTC
>NA|TRBJ2-1|TRBD2|TRBV5-6
CASSLWTSVDNEQFF
TGTGCCAGCAGCTTGTGGACTAGCGTGGACAATGAGCAGTTCTTC
>NA|TRBJ2-7|TRBD2|TRBV25-1
CASSRTSGNRLSYEQYF
TGTGCCAGCAGCAGGACTAGCGGGAATCGGCTCTCCTACGAGCAGTACTTC
>NA|TRBJ2-5|TRBD1|TRBV7-3
CASSFNRGETQYF
TGTGCCAGCAGCTTCAACAGGGGTGAGACCCAGTACTTC
>once|TRBJ2-2|TRBD1|TRBV27
CASSGETGGGYTGELFF
TGTGCCAGCAGTGGGGAGACAGGGGGCGGTTACACCGGGGAGCTGTTTTTT
>NA|TRBJ1-5|TRBD1|TRBV28
CATRTGWDQPQHF
TGTGCCACCCGGACAGGATGGGATCAGCCCCAGCATTTT
>few|TRBJ1-1|NA|TRBV1
CTSSLGGPPEAFF
TGCACCAGCAGCTTAGGGGGTCCTCCCGAAGCTTTCTTT
>NA|TRBJ1-1|NA|TRBV4-2
CASSQEAPRDISNTEAFF
TGTGCCAGCAGCCAAGAGGCTCCCCGGGACATATCAAACACTGAAGCTTTCTTT
>NA|TRBJ1-4|NA|TRBV28
CASRLIRGWDEKLFF
TGTGCCAGCAGGCTTATCAGGGGATGGGATGAAAAACTGTTTTTT
>NA|TRBJ2-1|TRBD1|TRBV5-1
CASSSVLQGGEQFF
TGCGCCAGCAGCTCCGTTTTACAGGGGGGTGAGCAGTTCTTC
>once|TRBJ2-2|TRBD2|TRBV15
CATSRDEAGVRTGELFF
TGTGCCACCAGCAGAGATGAGGCGGGAGTACGTACCGGGGAGCTGTTTTTT
>NA|TRBJ2-5|TRBD2|TRBV14
CASSLAGLQYF
TGTGCCAGCAGCCTAGCGGGGCTTCAGTACTTC
>NA|TRBJ2-1|TRBD2|TRBV11-2
CASSSISGRSNEQFF
TGTGCCAGCAGCTCCATTAGCGGGAGGTCCAATGAGCAGTTCTTC
>NA|TRBJ2-7|TRBD2|TRBV28
CASSLGTRSYEQYF
TGTGCCAGCAGCTTAGGGACTAGGTCCTACGAGCAGTACTTC
>NA|TRBJ2-2|NA|TRBV7-6
CASSITGSPPVGELFF
TGTGCCAGCAGCATTACAGGGTCTCCTCCGGTAGGGGAGCTGTTTTTT
>NA|TRBJ1-1|NA|TRBV7-9
CASSPDTNTEAFF
TGTGCCAGCAGCCCTGACACGAACACTGAAGCTTTCTTT
>NA|TRBJ2-1|NA|TRBV11-3
CASSPTDVVDEQFF
TGTGCCAGCAGCCCTACAGATGTGGTTGATGAGCAGTTCTTC
>once|TRBJ1-4|NA|TRBV11-2
CASSKAGGEKLFF
TGTGCCAGCAGCAAGGCTGGAGGTGAAAAACTGTTTTTT
>NA|TRBJ1-5|NA|TRBV27
CASSPGGWNQPQHF
TGTGCCAGCAGCCCGGGGGGCTGGAATCAGCCCCAGCATTTT